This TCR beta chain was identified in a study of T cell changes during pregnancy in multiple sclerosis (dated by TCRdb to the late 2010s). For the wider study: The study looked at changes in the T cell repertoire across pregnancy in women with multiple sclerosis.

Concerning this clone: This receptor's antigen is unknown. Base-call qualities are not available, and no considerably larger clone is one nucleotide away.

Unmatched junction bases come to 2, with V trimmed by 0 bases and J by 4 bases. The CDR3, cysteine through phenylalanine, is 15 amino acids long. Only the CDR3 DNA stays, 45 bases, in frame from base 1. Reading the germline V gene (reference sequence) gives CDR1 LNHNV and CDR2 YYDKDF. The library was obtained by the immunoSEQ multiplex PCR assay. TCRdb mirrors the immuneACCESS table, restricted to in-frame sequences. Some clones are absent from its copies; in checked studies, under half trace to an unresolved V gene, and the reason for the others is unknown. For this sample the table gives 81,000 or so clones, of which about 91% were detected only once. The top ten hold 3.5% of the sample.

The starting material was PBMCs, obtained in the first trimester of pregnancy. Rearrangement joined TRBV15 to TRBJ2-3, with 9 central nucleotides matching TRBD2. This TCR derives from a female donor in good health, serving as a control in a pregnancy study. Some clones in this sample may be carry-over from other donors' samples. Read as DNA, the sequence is TGTGCCACCAGCAGAGAAGCGGGAGGTTCAGATACGCAGTATTTT. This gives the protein CATSREAGGSDTQYF.